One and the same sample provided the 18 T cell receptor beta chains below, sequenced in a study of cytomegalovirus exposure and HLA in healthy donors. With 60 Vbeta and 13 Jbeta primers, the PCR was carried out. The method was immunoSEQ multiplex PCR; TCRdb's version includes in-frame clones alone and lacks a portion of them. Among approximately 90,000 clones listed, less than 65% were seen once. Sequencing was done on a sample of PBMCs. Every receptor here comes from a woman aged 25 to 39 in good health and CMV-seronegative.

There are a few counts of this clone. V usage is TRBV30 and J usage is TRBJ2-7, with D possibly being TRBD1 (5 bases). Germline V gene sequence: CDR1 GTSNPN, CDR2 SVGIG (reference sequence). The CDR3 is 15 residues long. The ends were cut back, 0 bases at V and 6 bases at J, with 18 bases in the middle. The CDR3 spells CAWSVSGNVWGEQYF. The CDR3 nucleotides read TGTGCCTGGAGTGTCTCAGGGAATGTTTGGGGCGAGCAGTACTTC.

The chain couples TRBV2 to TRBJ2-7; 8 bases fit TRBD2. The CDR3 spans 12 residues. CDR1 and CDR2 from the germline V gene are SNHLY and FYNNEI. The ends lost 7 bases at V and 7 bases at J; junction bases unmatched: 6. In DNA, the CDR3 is TGTGCCAGCAAAGCGGGAGAGCGGGAGCAGTACTTC. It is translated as CASKAGEREQYF.

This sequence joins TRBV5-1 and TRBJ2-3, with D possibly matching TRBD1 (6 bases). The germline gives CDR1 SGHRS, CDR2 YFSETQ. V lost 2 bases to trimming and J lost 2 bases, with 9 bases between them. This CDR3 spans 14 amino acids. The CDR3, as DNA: TGCGCCAGCAGCTTTCAGGGGTCCACAGATACGCAGTATTTT. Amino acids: CASSFQGSTDTQYF.

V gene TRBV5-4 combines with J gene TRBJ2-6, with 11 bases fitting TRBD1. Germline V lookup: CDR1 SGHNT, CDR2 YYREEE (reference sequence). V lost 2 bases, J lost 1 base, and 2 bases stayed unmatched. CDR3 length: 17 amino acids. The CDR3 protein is CASSFRDRGSGANVLTF. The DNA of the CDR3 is TGTGCCAGCAGCTTCCGGGACAGGGGGTCTGGGGCCAACGTCCTGACTTTC.

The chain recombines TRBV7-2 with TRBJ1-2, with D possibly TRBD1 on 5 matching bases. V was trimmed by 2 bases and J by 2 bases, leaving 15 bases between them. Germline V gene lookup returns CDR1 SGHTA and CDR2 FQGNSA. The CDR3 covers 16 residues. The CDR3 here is CASSLRQPSLNYGYTF. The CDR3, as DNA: TGTGCCAGCAGCTTAAGACAGCCCTCATTAAACTATGGCTACACCTTC.

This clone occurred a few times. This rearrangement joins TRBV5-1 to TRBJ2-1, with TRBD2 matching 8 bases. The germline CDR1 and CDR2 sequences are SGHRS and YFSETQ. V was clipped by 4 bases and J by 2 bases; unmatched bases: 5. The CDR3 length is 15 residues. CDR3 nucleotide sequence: TGCGCCAGCAGCATCAATAGCGGGGCCTACAATGAGCAGTTCTTC. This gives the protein CASSINSGAYNEQFF.

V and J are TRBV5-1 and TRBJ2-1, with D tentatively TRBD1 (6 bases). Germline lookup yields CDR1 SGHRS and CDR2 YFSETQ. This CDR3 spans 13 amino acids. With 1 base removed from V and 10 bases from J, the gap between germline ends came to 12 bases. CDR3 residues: CASSLFGGGEQFF. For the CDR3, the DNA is TGCGCCAGCAGCTTGTTCGGTGGGGGCGAGCAGTTCTTC.

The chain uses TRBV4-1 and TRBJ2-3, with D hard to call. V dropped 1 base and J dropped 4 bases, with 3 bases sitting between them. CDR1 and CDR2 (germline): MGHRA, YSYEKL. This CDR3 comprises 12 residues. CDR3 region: CASSQAADTQYF. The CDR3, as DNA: TGCGCCAGCAGCCAAGCAGCAGATACGCAGTATTTT.

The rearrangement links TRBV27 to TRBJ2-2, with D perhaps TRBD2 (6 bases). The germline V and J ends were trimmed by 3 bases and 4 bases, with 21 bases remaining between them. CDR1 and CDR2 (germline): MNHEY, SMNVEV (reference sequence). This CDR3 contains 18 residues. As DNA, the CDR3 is TGTGCCAGCAGTTTGGGCCCCGGAACGGGAGCCCTCACCGGGGAGCTGTTTTTT. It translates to CASSLGPGTGALTGELFF.

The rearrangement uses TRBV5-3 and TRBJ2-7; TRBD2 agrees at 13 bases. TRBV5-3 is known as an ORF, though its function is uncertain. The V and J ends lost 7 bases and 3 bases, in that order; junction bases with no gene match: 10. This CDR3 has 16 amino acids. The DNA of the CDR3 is TGTGCCAGAGCCCACACTAGCGGGAGGGAACTCTACGAGCAGTACTTC. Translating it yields CARAHTSGRELYEQYF.

The CDR3 region is CSVWTGGNTEAFF. Written as DNA, the CDR3 is TGCAGCGTATGGACAGGGGGCAACACTGAAGCTTTCTTT. This rearrangement joins TRBV29-1 to TRBJ1-1, with 11 nucleotides matching TRBD1. V lost 6 bases, J lost 2 bases, and 2 bases stayed unmatched. The CDR3 has 13 residues. Germline CDR1 and CDR2: SQVTM and ANQGSEA.

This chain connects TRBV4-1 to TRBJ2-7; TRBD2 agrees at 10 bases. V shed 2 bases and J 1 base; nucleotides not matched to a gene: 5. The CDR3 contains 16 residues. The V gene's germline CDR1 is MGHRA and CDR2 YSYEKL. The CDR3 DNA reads TGCGCCAGCAGCCAAAGTCTAGCGGGAGAATCCTACGAGCAGTACTTC. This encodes CASSQSLAGESYEQYF.

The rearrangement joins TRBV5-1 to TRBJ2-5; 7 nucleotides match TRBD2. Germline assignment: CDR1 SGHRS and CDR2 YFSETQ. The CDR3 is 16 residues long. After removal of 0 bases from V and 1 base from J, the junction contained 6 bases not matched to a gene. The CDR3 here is CASSLAGTNTQETQYF. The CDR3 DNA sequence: TGCGCCAGCAGCTTGGCCGGGACTAATACCCAAGAGACCCAGTACTTC.

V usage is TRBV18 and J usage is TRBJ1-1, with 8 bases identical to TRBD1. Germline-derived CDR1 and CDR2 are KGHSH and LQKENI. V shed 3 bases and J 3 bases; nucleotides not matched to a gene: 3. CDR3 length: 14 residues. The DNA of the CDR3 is TGTGCCAGCTCACCCAGGGGGCAGGACACTGAAGCTTTCTTT. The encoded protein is CASSPRGQDTEAFF.

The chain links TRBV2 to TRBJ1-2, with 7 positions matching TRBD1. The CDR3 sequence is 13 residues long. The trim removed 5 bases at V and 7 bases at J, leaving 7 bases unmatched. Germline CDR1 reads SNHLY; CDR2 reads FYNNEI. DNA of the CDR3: TGTGCCAGCAGTCTTGACAGGGACCTTGGCTACACCTTC. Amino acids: CASSLDRDLGYTF.

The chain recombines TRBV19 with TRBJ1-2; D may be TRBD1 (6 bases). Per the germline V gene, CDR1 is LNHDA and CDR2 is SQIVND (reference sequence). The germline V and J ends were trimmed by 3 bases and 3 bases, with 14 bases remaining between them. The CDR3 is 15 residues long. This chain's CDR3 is CASSIPSGAHYGYTF. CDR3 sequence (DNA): TGTGCCAGTAGTATCCCTTCAGGGGCCCACTATGGCTACACCTTC.

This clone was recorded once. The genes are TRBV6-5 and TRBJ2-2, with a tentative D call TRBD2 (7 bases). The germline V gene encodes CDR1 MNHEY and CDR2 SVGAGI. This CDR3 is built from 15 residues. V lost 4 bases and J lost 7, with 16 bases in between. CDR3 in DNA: TGTGCCAGCAGTTCCTTGGGGGGGCCGGTCGGGGAGCTGTTTTTT. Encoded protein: CASSSLGGPVGELFF.

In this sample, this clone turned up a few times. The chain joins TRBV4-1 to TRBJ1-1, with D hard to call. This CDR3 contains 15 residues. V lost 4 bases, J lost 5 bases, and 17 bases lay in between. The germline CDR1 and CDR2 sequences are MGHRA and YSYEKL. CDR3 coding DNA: TGCGCCAGCAGCCCCCCTCGGCAGGCCGAAACTGAAGCTTTCTTT. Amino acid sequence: CASSPPRQAETEAFF.